This T cell receptor beta chain was recovered during a study of shared clonotypes between healthy human individuals. Study as a whole: Each donor's CD8 memory used one plate, CD8 naive two, each CD4 subset three.

Data came from immunoSEQ multiplex PCR; TCRdb stores just in-frame clones and leaves some out. The profile shows about 2.1 million clones, 93% of them singletons. General study points: Researchers found naive subsets generally carried larger estimated richness than memory subsets. About 5% was the fraction of naive CD4 clonotypes found shared across a handful of donors. In contrast to clonotypes shared by all four donors, non-shared clonotypes had lower generation probabilities.

As defined, naive CD8 cells were CD45RO-negative and positively selected for CCR7, with terminally differentiated effector memory CD45RA+ cells excluded. V was clipped by 2 bases and J by 4 bases, with 8 bases between them. The CDR3 is 13 amino acids. Germline loops: CDR1 MNHEY, CDR2 SMNVEV (reference sequence). With respect to this clone: Its antigen is still unknown.

Sequenced material: naive CD8+ T cells from PBMCs. V usage is TRBV27 and J usage is TRBJ1-2; no clear D gene. The clonotype originates from a man aged 18 to 30 in good health. Some clones in this sample may be carry-over from other donors' samples. The CDR3, as DNA: TGTGCCAGCAGTTTAACGGGGATCTATGGCTACACCTTC. Translating it yields CASSLTGIYGYTF.